The present T cell receptor (beta chain) was sequenced within a study of post-analysis software for immune sequencing data (dated by TCRdb to between 2014 and 2017). About the full investigation: Recorded disease courses included relapsing-remitting, secondary progressive and progressive-relapsing multiple sclerosis, with some patients lacking subtype annotation. The multiple sclerosis patient repertoires were compared with about a dozen previously published healthy control repertoires from donors aged roughly 6 to 25 years. A subset of samples was prepared in parallel using single-end sample barcoding, then pooled and co-amplified after Illumina adapter ligation.

Overall study results and their limits: Multiple sclerosis patients had significantly lower normalized Chao1 diversity than controls, a result that suggests substantial peripheral T-cell clonal expansion. The multiple sclerosis patient group was slightly younger than the control group. When samples were clustered directly using the F measure, samples prepared in the same batch co-clustered strongly, which prompted a batch-effect correction.

To demonstrate the VDJtools post-analysis software, the study profiled TCR beta repertoires from the peripheral blood of 13 young patients with multiple sclerosis. The multiple sclerosis patients were children and adolescents ranging in age from about 6 to 16 years. Comment on this clonotype: Its binding antigen is unknown. Per-base qualities were not stored, and no clone one base away is much larger.

The library was obtained by PCR. The sequencer was an Illumina HiSeq 2500. To reduce PCR and sequencing biases, unique molecular identifiers were incorporated into the TCR beta cDNA libraries. Approximately 500,000 cDNA molecules were obtained for every 1 to 10 million input T cells, so each molecule roughly corresponded to one T cell. The patient libraries were prepared and sequenced using the same protocol as the earlier healthy control dataset. Samples belonging to the same batch were prepared together, multiplexed and sequenced on a shared HiSeq lane. On the authors' methods: Raw barcoded reads were processed with MIGEC, and single-read molecular identifier groups were discarded before consensus assembly and CDR3 extraction. Clonotype tables were post-analysed with VDJtools, and diversity was normalized by down-sampling all datasets to the smallest sample size. To correct batch-related cross-sample contamination, repertoire overlap clustering matched CDR3 amino acid sequences but not nucleotide sequences. TCRdb redid the processing of the public reads, applying fastp at Q25 and MiXCR, and retained in-frame beta chains. Each entry is one CDR3 protein sequence, shown with its most common DNA and genes. V and J calls and clone size were set by TCRdb, not the authors. The sample data list hundreds of thousands of distinct CDR3 sequences, and just under 30% of these were observed just once. The top ten clonotypes cover 0.5% to 0.6% of the sample.

The TCR originated in a girl under 18 with multiple sclerosis. Material: blood.

At the DNA level, the sequence is TGTGCCAGCAGTTACTCGACTGACAGGGTGAAAGAGACCCAGTACTTC. This translates into CASSYSTDRVKETQYF. The chain employs TRBV6-2 or TRBV6-3 and TRBJ2-5; 7 junctional bases match TRBD1. From a lookup of the germline V gene, CDR1 and CDR2 are MNHEY and SVGEGT. Taken from cysteine to phenylalanine, the CDR3 has 16 residues. Solely the CDR3 DNA is kept, with 48 bases framed from the first base. V trim: 0 bases; J trim: 3 bases; unmatched bases: 7.